A single sample gave rise to the 19 T cell receptor beta chains below, sequenced in a study of identical twins. TCRdb reprocessed the 5' RACE reads via MiXCR and lists one record per CDR3 protein. This sample has approximately 230,000 distinct CDR3 sequences, with 11% to 15% found just once. The source material was memory (CD45RO+) T cells sorted from blood. These receptors all stem from a young woman in good health.

In its sample, this clonotype was seen a few times. This rearrangement joins TRBV20-1 to TRBJ2-2; no reliable D call. Germline CDR1 reads DFQATT; CDR2 reads SNEGSKA (reference sequence). This CDR3 region has 17 residues. The V end was cut by 0 bases, the J end by 7 bases, with 21 bases between. The CDR3 reads CSARDPATTSPGGELFF. The CDR3 DNA reads as TGCAGTGCTAGAGATCCAGCTACAACGTCCCCGGGCGGGGAGCTGTTTTTT.

CDR3 nucleotide sequence: TGCAGTGCCCTGGGGTCCTATGGCTACACCTTC. It is translated as CSALGSYGYTF. The rearrangement uses TRBV20-1 and TRBJ1-2; D not resolved. V lost 6 bases, J lost 4 bases, and 9 bases lay in between. CDR1 and CDR2 from the germline V gene are DFQATT and SNEGSKA (reference sequence). There are 11 residues in the CDR3.

This clonotype appeared a few times. The rearrangement links TRBV5-1 to TRBJ2-5, with a possible D match to TRBD2 (6 bases). V was pared by 2 bases and J by 5 bases, with 13 bases between. CDR1 and CDR2 from the germline V gene are SGHRS and YFSETQ. This CDR3 is 14 amino acids long. CDR3 in amino acids: CASSFRGGPETQYF. CDR3 nucleotide sequence: TGCGCCAGCAGCTTCCGCGGAGGGCCGGAGACCCAGTACTTC. Using reference TRBV5-1 and TRBJ2-5 for the parts outside the CDR3, the full variable domain is KAGVTQTPRYLIKTRGQQVTLSCSPISGHRSVSWYQQTPGQGLQFLFEYFSETQRNKGNFPGRFSGRQFSNSRSEMNVSTLELGDSALYLCASSFRGGPETQYFGPGTRLLVL.

The V call is TRBV10-3, the J call TRBJ1-1; D gene uncertain. Trimming removed 3 bases from V and 4 bases from J, with 9 bases in between. The CDR3 is made up of 13 amino acids. Germline V gene lookup returns CDR1 ENHRY and CDR2 SYGVKD. CDR3 in amino acids: CAISERVGTEAFF. The CDR3, as DNA: TGTGCCATCAGTGAAAGGGTCGGCACTGAAGCTTTCTTT.

This clonotype was seen repeatedly, ten times or more. This sequence joins TRBV12-3 or TRBV12-4 and TRBJ2-2; 12 bases line up with TRBD1. The CDR3 runs 16 residues. With 8 bases clipped from V and 4 bases from J, the junction kept 8 bases outside the gene matches. The CDR3 protein is CASAPGTGGFTGELFF. The CDR3, as DNA: TGTGCCAGCGCCCCCGGGACAGGGGGCTTCACCGGGGAGCTGTTTTTT.

This clonotype was recorded a few times. The gene calls are TRBV7-2 and TRBJ2-2, with D hard to call. Deletions cut 4 bases from V and 6 bases from J, with 15 bases between. CDR1 SGHTA and CDR2 FQGNSA come from the germline V gene. This CDR3 has 15 amino acids. CDR3 bases: TGTGCCAGCAGCTCCACGGCTCGTCCTGCCGGGGAGCTGTTTTTT. This sequence encodes CASSSTARPAGELFF.

This clonotype has more than one count but fewer than ten. The chain has TRBV20-1 and TRBJ2-3; 9 bases match TRBD2. Germline CDR1 reads DFQATT; CDR2 reads SNEGSKA (reference sequence). The CDR3 sequence is 16 residues long. Losses at the gene ends were 0 bases for V and 2 bases for J; bases not matched to a gene: 6. The CDR3 spells CSARDPLAGITDTQYF. Written as DNA, the CDR3 is TGCAGTGCTAGAGATCCCCTAGCGGGGATCACAGATACGCAGTATTTT.

The V gene is TRBV12-3 or TRBV12-4, the J gene TRBJ2-3, with 13 bases aligning to TRBD2. This CDR3 comprises 15 residues. V was clipped by 8 bases and J by 4 bases; unmatched bases: 6. CDR3 protein: CASDTSGGAADTQYF. CDR3 DNA sequence: TGTGCCAGCGATACTAGCGGGGGGGCTGCAGATACGCAGTATTTT.

The V gene is TRBV29-1, the J gene TRBJ2-1; perhaps TRBD2 as D (5 bases). The V end lost 0 bases, the J end lost 9 bases, and 9 bases lay between the germline ends. The CDR3 loop spans 12 amino acids. Germline V gene lookup returns CDR1 SQVTM and CDR2 ANQGSEA. CDR3 region: CSVEDRAGEQFF. The CDR3 DNA sequence: TGCAGCGTTGAAGATCGGGCGGGTGAGCAGTTCTTC.

This chain connects TRBV9 to TRBJ2-2; D not certain. Between the trimmed V and J ends, which lost 0 bases and 2 bases, there was a span of 5 bases. In germline, CDR1 is SGDLS, CDR2 YYNGEE. The CDR3 loop spans 14 amino acids. The CDR3 DNA is TGTGCCAGCAGCGTAGTATCAAACACCGGGGAGCTGTTTTTT. As protein: CASSVVSNTGELFF.

The chain couples TRBV10-1 to TRBJ2-7, with 12 bases identical to TRBD2. CDR3 length: 16 residues. The J segment lost 6 bases and the V segment lost 0 bases, leaving 6 bases of the junction unmatched. Germline CDR1 WNHNN, CDR2 SYGVQD (reference sequence). The CDR3 DNA sequence: TGCGCCAGCAGTGAGTCGGTCACTAGCGGGAGGATCGAGCAGTACTTC. Its translation: CASSESVTSGRIEQYF.

This clonotype was picked up a small number of times. The rearrangement links TRBV20-1 to TRBJ2-3; D remains ambiguous. V was clipped by 1 base and J by 4 bases, with 6 bases between them. Germline CDR1 DFQATT, CDR2 SNEGSKA (reference sequence). This CDR3 spans 12 amino acids. For the CDR3, the DNA is TGCAGTGCTAGAGGCCCTCCAGATACGCAGTATTTT. Encoded protein: CSARGPPDTQYF.

This clonotype was recorded a few times. J is TRBJ2-3 and V is TRBV15; no clear D. V was trimmed by 3 bases and J by 5 bases, leaving 3 bases between them. Germline CDR1 reads LNHNV; CDR2 reads YYDKDF (reference sequence). CDR3 length: 11 amino acids. CDR3 DNA sequence: TGTGCCACCAGCAGCTTAGATACGCAGTATTTT. Translating gives CATSSLDTQYF. The whole variable domain, filled in from reference TRBV15 and TRBJ2-3, reads DAMVIQNPRYQVTQFGKPVTLSCSQTLNHNVMYWYQQKSSQAPKLLFHYYDKDFNNEADTPDNFQSRRPNTSFCFLDIRSPGLGDTAMYLCATSSLDTQYFGPGTRLTVL.

Note on this clonotype: No conserved phenylalanine or tryptophan ends this CDR3, so it is likely a read error. The rearrangement joins TRBV6-2 or TRBV6-3 to TRBJ1-1; D is possibly TRBD1 (6 bases). This CDR3 is 16 amino acids long. Trimming cost V 6 bases and J 0 bases, with 17 bases left between them. CDR1 is MNHEY and CDR2 is SVGEGT in the germline V gene. The CDR3 DNA reads TGTGCCAGCAGCCCCAAACGGACAGCCCTGAACACTGAAGCTTTCGTT. Translation gives CASSPKRTALNTEAFV.

This clonotype has a handful of counts. This rearrangement joins TRBV14 to TRBJ1-1; 7 positions agree with TRBD1. The CDR3 has 16 amino acids. The J segment lost 4 bases and the V segment lost 6 bases, leaving 14 bases of the junction unmatched. From germline, CDR1 is SGHDN and CDR2 FVKESK. CDR3 amino acids: CASSNIRGDSGTEAFF. CDR3 in DNA: TGTGCCAGCAGTAATATCCGGGGGGACAGCGGCACTGAAGCTTTCTTT. The full variable domain, with the rest looked up from reference TRBV14 and TRBJ1-1, is EAGVTQFPSHSVIEKGQTVTLRCDPISGHDNLYWYRRVMGKEIKFLLHFVKESKQDESGMPNNRFLAERTGGTYSTLKVQPAELEDSGVYFCASSNIRGDSGTEAFFGQGTRLTVV.

This clonotype has more than one count but fewer than ten. The chain couples TRBV11-2 to TRBJ2-3; 7 nucleotides line up with TRBD2. The CDR3 is 13 residues long. CDR1 SGHAT and CDR2 FQNNGV come from the germline V gene. The V segment lost 4 bases and the J segment 6 bases; nucleotides outside the gene matches: 4. CDR3 sequence: CASSSRAGDTQYF. The CDR3 nucleotides read TGTGCCAGCAGCTCCAGAGCGGGGGATACGCAGTATTTT.

This clonotype was seen only a few times. The rearrangement links TRBV7-9 to TRBJ1-1, with TRBD1 as a possible D gene (5 bases). The CDR3 contains 11 residues. Deletions cut 5 bases from V and 8 bases from J, with 9 bases between. Per the germline V gene, CDR1 is SEHNR and CDR2 is FQNEAQ (reference sequence). CDR3 amino acids: CASSERTEAFF. In nucleotides, the CDR3 is TGTGCCAGCAGCGAAAGGACAGAAGCTTTCTTT.

This clonotype has more than one count but fewer than ten. This chain joins TRBV3-1 and TRBJ2-5, with D possibly matching TRBD2 (6 bases). The CDR3 spans 14 residues. V lost 4 bases to trimming and J lost 5 bases, with 14 bases between them. The germline V gene has CDR1 LGHDT and CDR2 YNNKEL (reference sequence). CDR3 nucleotides: TGTGCCAGCAGCCGGGCGGGATGGATGGAGACCCAGTACTTC. Its protein product is CASSRAGWMETQYF.

This clonotype has only a few counts. The CDR3 bases are TGTGCCAGCAGTTTTCCCCTCGGACGGCTAAGGGAGCAGTACTTC. Its protein is CASSFPLGRLREQYF. The chain is built from TRBV12-3 or TRBV12-4 and TRBJ2-7; D not certain. The V end lost 3 bases, the J end lost 7 bases, and 19 bases lay between the germline ends. This CDR3 is 15 amino acids long.